This is a list of T cell receptor beta chains from one sample in a study of spatial heterogeneity in lung cancer. TCRdb redid the calling of the 5' RACE reads with MiXCR, one entry per CDR3 protein. The repertoire includes 20,000 to 25,000 distinct CDR3 sequences, 8.8% of them detected once, and 7.5% to 9% sits in the top ten. The sequences come from lung tumor tissue, collected at surgery. All receptors derive from a male donor with early-stage non-small cell lung cancer. CDR3s include the opening cysteine and the closing phenylalanine or tryptophan. The order of the fields is D gene, V gene, clone size, J gene, CDR3 DNA, CDR3 protein. A D gene is named only where the DNA matches it firmly. The size field is filled for only some rows; it gives once, few, many or a size class.

d_gene: -
v_gene: TRBV4-2
abundance: many
j_gene: TRBJ2-3
CDR3nt: TGTGCCAGCAGCCCAACCCTGGGATCTAGCACAGATACGCAGTATTTT
CDR3aa: CASSPTLGSSTDTQYF

d_gene: -
v_gene: TRBV4-1
abundance: few
j_gene: TRBJ2-3
CDR3nt: TGCGCCAGCAGCCAAGTAGGGGGGGCCCCAGATACGCAGTATTTT
CDR3aa: CASSQVGGAPDTQYF

d_gene: TRBD2
v_gene: TRBV28
abundance: many
j_gene: TRBJ2-7
CDR3nt: TGTGCCAGCAGTACTAGCGGTTACGAGCAGTACTTC
CDR3aa: CASSTSGYEQYF

d_gene: -
v_gene: TRBV24-1
abundance: many
j_gene: TRBJ2-2
CDR3nt: TGTGCCACCAGTGATAATCTCGAGGCCGGGGAGCTGTTTTTT
CDR3aa: CATSDNLEAGELFF

d_gene: TRBD2
v_gene: TRBV28
abundance: -
j_gene: TRBJ2-1
CDR3nt: TGTGCCTGGGGCCCCCAAACTTTAGCGGGGACTCTATACTCCTACAATGAGCAGTTCTTT
CDR3aa: CAWGPQTLAGTLYSYNEQFF

d_gene: TRBD2
v_gene: TRBV28
abundance: many
j_gene: TRBJ2-7
CDR3nt: TGTGCCAGCAGTTCCCCCGGGACTAGCCCATTGGGCTCCTACGAGCAGTACTTC
CDR3aa: CASSSPGTSPLGSYEQYF

d_gene: -
v_gene: TRBV28
abundance: -
j_gene: TRBJ1-4
CDR3nt: TGTGCCAGCAGTTCCCCACAGGGTAGTGAAAAACTGTTTTTT
CDR3aa: CASSSPQGSEKLFF

d_gene: -
v_gene: TRBV5-1
abundance: many
j_gene: TRBJ2-3
CDR3nt: TGCGCCAGCAGCTTGGGGCTAGCAAAAGATACGCAGTATTTT
CDR3aa: CASSLGLAKDTQYF

d_gene: -
v_gene: TRBV20-1
abundance: few
j_gene: TRBJ2-7
CDR3nt: TGCAGTGCTACAGGTGACGAGCAGTACTTC
CDR3aa: CSATGDEQYF

d_gene: -
v_gene: TRBV18
abundance: many
j_gene: TRBJ2-5
CDR3nt: TGTGCCAGCTCCGCTTCTTCGGGGGTAGAGACCCAGTACTTC
CDR3aa: CASSASSGVETQYF

d_gene: -
v_gene: TRBV27
abundance: few
j_gene: TRBJ2-1
CDR3nt: TGTGCCAGCAGTTTATACAGTGGGAGGGGGGGTGAGCAGTTCTTC
CDR3aa: CASSLYSGRGGEQFF

d_gene: -
v_gene: TRBV12-3/TRBV12-4
abundance: many
j_gene: TRBJ2-7
CDR3nt: TGTGCCAGCAGAATCCGGGGCCATTACGAGCAGTACTTC
CDR3aa: CASRIRGHYEQYF

d_gene: -
v_gene: TRBV7-2
abundance: many
j_gene: TRBJ2-5
CDR3nt: TGTGCCAGCAGCACTCAAAAGGACGGGACCCAGTACTTC
CDR3aa: CASSTQKDGTQYF

d_gene: TRBD1
v_gene: TRBV2
abundance: many
j_gene: TRBJ2-1
CDR3nt: TGTGCCAGCAGCTACCCTGCCGGGACAGGGTCGAGCAGTGAGCAGTTCTTC
CDR3aa: CASSYPAGTGSSSEQFF

d_gene: -
v_gene: TRBV10-3
abundance: few
j_gene: TRBJ2-3
CDR3nt: TGTGCCTCCATGGGTGGGATGAATACGCAGTATTTT
CDR3aa: CASMGGMNTQYF

d_gene: -
v_gene: TRBV28
abundance: many
j_gene: TRBJ1-5
CDR3nt: TGTGCCAGCAGTTTCAGGGCGGATCAGCCCCAGCATTTT
CDR3aa: CASSFRADQPQHF

d_gene: TRBD2
v_gene: TRBV28
abundance: -
j_gene: TRBJ2-3
CDR3nt: TGTGCCAGCGGAACTAGCGGGGGGTATACGCAGTATTTT
CDR3aa: CASGTSGGYTQYF

d_gene: -
v_gene: TRBV28
abundance: few
j_gene: TRBJ2-7
CDR3nt: TGTGCCAGCAGCCAGACAGGACCCTACGAGCAGTACTTC
CDR3aa: CASSQTGPYEQYF

d_gene: -
v_gene: TRBV9
abundance: few
j_gene: TRBJ2-1
CDR3nt: TGTGCCAGCAGCGTAGCTGTGGGCAGGGACCCCCTTAATGAGCAGTTCTTC
CDR3aa: CASSVAVGRDPLNEQFF

d_gene: TRBD2
v_gene: TRBV20-1
abundance: many
j_gene: TRBJ2-3
CDR3nt: TGCAGTGCTAGGGGACTAGCGGGAGAACTCGGCACAGATACGCAGTATTTT
CDR3aa: CSARGLAGELGTDTQYF

d_gene: -
v_gene: TRBV5-6
abundance: many
j_gene: TRBJ1-1
CDR3nt: TGTGCCAGCAGCCTACAACTCCAGGGTGCTTTCTTT
CDR3aa: CASSLQLQGAFF

d_gene: -
v_gene: TRBV21-1
abundance: many
j_gene: TRBJ2-3
CDR3nt: TGTGCCAGCAGCGCTAAATCACAGCACACAGATACGCAGTATTTT
CDR3aa: CASSAKSQHTDTQYF

d_gene: -
v_gene: TRBV5-1
abundance: many
j_gene: TRBJ2-5
CDR3nt: TGCGCCAGCAGTCCAGGGGCCCGGGTCGCCCAGTACTTC
CDR3aa: CASSPGARVAQYF

d_gene: TRBD2
v_gene: TRBV2
abundance: many
j_gene: TRBJ2-1
CDR3nt: TGTGCCAGCAGTCCCTTGCGGGGGGGCTACAATGAGCAGTTCTTC
CDR3aa: CASSPLRGGYNEQFF

d_gene: -
v_gene: TRBV29-1
abundance: many
j_gene: TRBJ1-2
CDR3nt: TGCAGCGCCAGACCTGCGGGCACTAACTATGGCTACACCTTC
CDR3aa: CSARPAGTNYGYTF

d_gene: -
v_gene: TRBV28
abundance: -
j_gene: TRBJ1-6
CDR3nt: TGTGCCAGCGGGCCCCTGGGCGGAGGAGATTCACCCCTCCACTTT
CDR3aa: CASGPLGGGDSPLHF

d_gene: -
v_gene: TRBV12-3/TRBV12-4
abundance: few
j_gene: TRBJ1-1
CDR3nt: TGTGCCAGCAGTTTTGCCCTCGGGAACACTGAAGCTTTCTTT
CDR3aa: CASSFALGNTEAFF

d_gene: -
v_gene: TRBV5-5
abundance: few
j_gene: TRBJ2-6
CDR3nt: TGTGCCAGCACCCCTTGGACGGATCCCCTCGCTGGGGCCAACGTCCTGACTTTC
CDR3aa: CASTPWTDPLAGANVLTF

d_gene: TRBD1
v_gene: TRBV5-1
abundance: many
j_gene: TRBJ2-1
CDR3nt: TGCGCCAGCAGCTTACAGGGGGCGGAATACAATGAGCAGTTCTTC
CDR3aa: CASSLQGAEYNEQFF

d_gene: TRBD1
v_gene: TRBV20-1
abundance: many
j_gene: TRBJ1-5
CDR3nt: TGCAGTGCTAGAGATTTCCAGGACAGGGACGAAGATCAGCCCCAGCATTTT
CDR3aa: CSARDFQDRDEDQPQHF

d_gene: -
v_gene: TRBV3-1
abundance: few
j_gene: TRBJ2-1
CDR3nt: TGTGCCAGCAGCCAACTCGCACTAGCAGCTTACTACAATGAGCAGTTCTTC
CDR3aa: CASSQLALAAYYNEQFF

d_gene: -
v_gene: TRBV5-1
abundance: many
j_gene: TRBJ1-2
CDR3nt: TGCGCCAGCAGCTTGGAGGGTACGGCTGGCTACACCTTC
CDR3aa: CASSLEGTAGYTF

d_gene: -
v_gene: TRBV11-2
abundance: few
j_gene: TRBJ2-6
CDR3nt: TGTGCCAGCAGCTTTAGTCCTGGGGCCAACGTCCTGACTTTC
CDR3aa: CASSFSPGANVLTF

d_gene: TRBD1
v_gene: TRBV7-2
abundance: medium-sized
j_gene: TRBJ2-7
CDR3nt: TGTGCCAGCAGCTCTCGGACAGGGAAATTGAACGAGCAGTACTTC
CDR3aa: CASSSRTGKLNEQYF

d_gene: -
v_gene: TRBV2
abundance: many
j_gene: TRBJ1-1
CDR3nt: TGTGCCAGCAAGGACAGCCCGAACACTGAAGCTTTCTTT
CDR3aa: CASKDSPNTEAFF

d_gene: TRBD1
v_gene: TRBV5-1
abundance: -
j_gene: TRBJ2-5
CDR3nt: TGCGCCAGCAGCTTGGAGGGACAGAGGGAGACCCAGTACTTC
CDR3aa: CASSLEGQRETQYF

d_gene: TRBD2
v_gene: TRBV7-6
abundance: medium-sized
j_gene: TRBJ2-1
CDR3nt: TGTGCCAGCAGCACCATATTTAGCGGGGGGTCAAATGAGCAGTTCTTC
CDR3aa: CASSTIFSGGSNEQFF

d_gene: -
v_gene: TRBV28
abundance: many
j_gene: TRBJ1-2
CDR3nt: TGTGCCAGCAGTTTGGCCACCTCCTATGGCTACACCTTC
CDR3aa: CASSLATSYGYTF

d_gene: TRBD2
v_gene: TRBV29-1
abundance: -
j_gene: TRBJ2-5
CDR3nt: TGCAGCGTCGCTAAACCGGGACTAGCGGGAGCTGGTGAGACCCAGTACTTC
CDR3aa: CSVAKPGLAGAGETQYF

d_gene: TRBD1
v_gene: TRBV19
abundance: -
j_gene: TRBJ2-4
CDR3nt: TGTGCCAGTAGTCTGGGACAGGAAAACATTCAGTACTTC
CDR3aa: CASSLGQENIQYF

d_gene: TRBD2
v_gene: TRBV7-2
abundance: medium-sized
j_gene: TRBJ2-1
CDR3nt: TGTGCCAGCAGGATGTCCCTAGCGGGAGGTTACGATGAGCAGTTCTTC
CDR3aa: CASRMSLAGGYDEQFF

d_gene: -
v_gene: TRBV2
abundance: many
j_gene: TRBJ2-3
CDR3nt: TGTGCCAGCAGTCTGGTGGGGGCGCTGACAGATACGCAGTATTTT
CDR3aa: CASSLVGALTDTQYF

d_gene: -
v_gene: TRBV14
abundance: -
j_gene: TRBJ2-5
CDR3nt: TGTGCCAGCAGCCAAGATTTGGGTTACCAAGAGACCCAGTACTTC
CDR3aa: CASSQDLGYQETQYF

d_gene: -
v_gene: TRBV2
abundance: many
j_gene: TRBJ1-5
CDR3nt: TGTGCCAGCAGTGAATATGGGGGGCGAAACAATCAGCCCCAGCATTTT
CDR3aa: CASSEYGGRNNQPQHF

d_gene: -
v_gene: TRBV7-9
abundance: few
j_gene: TRBJ2-3
CDR3nt: TGTGCCAGCAGCTTAGGCAGGGGAGTTGTTACGCAGTATTTT
CDR3aa: CASSLGRGVVTQYF

d_gene: TRBD2
v_gene: TRBV2
abundance: many
j_gene: TRBJ2-7
CDR3nt: TGTGCCAGCAGTGATACGGGACTAGCGACCTACGAGCAGTACTTC
CDR3aa: CASSDTGLATYEQYF

d_gene: -
v_gene: TRBV20-1
abundance: many
j_gene: TRBJ2-7
CDR3nt: TGCAGTGCTAGAGTCCCGACAGCCTACGAGCAGTACTTC
CDR3aa: CSARVPTAYEQYF

d_gene: -
v_gene: TRBV20-1
abundance: -
j_gene: TRBJ2-1
CDR3nt: TGCAGTGCTAGGTACAGAGCCTACAATGAGCAGTTCTTC
CDR3aa: CSARYRAYNEQFF

d_gene: -
v_gene: TRBV28
abundance: few
j_gene: TRBJ2-7
CDR3nt: TGTGCCAGCAGTTTATCTTCCTACGAGCAGTACTTC
CDR3aa: CASSLSSYEQYF

d_gene: -
v_gene: TRBV11-2
abundance: few
j_gene: TRBJ2-5
CDR3nt: TGTGCCAGCAGCTTAGCCCTCGGCCAAGAGACCCAGTACTTC
CDR3aa: CASSLALGQETQYF